Listed here are 9 T cell receptor beta chains from one sample, sequenced in a study of identical twins. TCRdb re-called the 5' RACE reads with MiXCR, one entry per CDR3 protein. Of hundreds of thousands of distinct CDR3 sequences detected, about 20% appear once; the ten largest clones hold 10% to 15%. The sample was also reused in another study, on T cells expressing NK-cell markers.

The sequenced material came from PBMCs. These receptors were obtained from a woman in her late teens or twenties in good health.

The chain is built from TRBV10-3 and TRBJ2-7; 10 bases fit TRBD1. The V gene end was trimmed by 6 bases and the J gene end by 4 bases; junction bases not matched to a gene: 6. CDR3 length: 14 residues. Germline loops: CDR1 ENHRY, CDR2 SYGVKD. The CDR3 sequence is CAIRGTGVIYEQYF. The CDR3 DNA reads TGTGCCATCAGGGGGACAGGGGTTATATACGAGCAGTACTTC.

Many counts were recorded for this clonotype. The chain employs TRBV6-5 and TRBJ2-1; TRBD1 might be the D (6 bases). The CDR3 length is 12 residues. Germline V gene sequence: CDR1 MNHEY, CDR2 SVGAGI. The ends were cut back, 7 bases at V and 6 bases at J, with 10 bases in the middle. The CDR3 region has the DNA TGTGCCAGCAAGGGGGATTTCAATGAGCAGTTCTTC. It encodes CASKGDFNEQFF.

This clonotype came up a few times. The V and J genes are TRBV7-2 and TRBJ2-2; D is possibly TRBD1 (5 bases). Germline V gene sequence: CDR1 SGHTA, CDR2 FQGNSA. This CDR3 spans 13 amino acids. V was shortened by 1 base and J by 5 bases, with 5 bases between the two germline ends. As DNA, the CDR3 is TGTGCCAGCAGCTTAGGACAGACCGGGGAGCTGTTTTTT. Encoded protein: CASSLGQTGELFF.

The table lists this clonotype with a few counts. J is TRBJ2-4 and V is TRBV6-1; 7 bases align to TRBD2. Germline lookup yields CDR1 MNHNS and CDR2 SASEGT. This CDR3 has 15 amino acids. Losses at the gene ends were 2 bases for V and 6 bases for J; bases not matched to a gene: 7. The CDR3 region is CASSEKRRELNIQYF. The CDR3 DNA reads as TGTGCCAGCAGTGAAAAGAGGCGGGAGTTAAACATTCAGTACTTC.

The CDR3 bases are TGTGCCAGCTCACGGGAACTTAGCGGGGGCTACAATGAGCAGTTCTTC. Amino acid sequence: CASSRELSGGYNEQFF. The chain combines TRBV18 with TRBJ2-1, with 9 nucleotides matching TRBD2. Trimming at V came to 4 bases and at J to 3 bases, leaving 7 bases not matched to a gene. The length of the CDR3 is 16 residues. Germline V lookup: CDR1 KGHSH, CDR2 LQKENI.

This clonotype was detected a few times. This CDR3 is CASSSQGTTDTQYF. The CDR3 bases are TGCGCCAGCAGTTCACAGGGCACCACAGATACGCAGTATTTT. The V gene is TRBV5-1, the J gene TRBJ2-3, with a tentative D call TRBD1 (6 bases). Deletions cut 5 bases from V and 2 bases from J, with 12 bases between. Germline lookup yields CDR1 SGHRS and CDR2 YFSETQ. The CDR3 consists of 14 residues.

The V and J genes are TRBV2 and TRBJ2-6; possible D gene TRBD2, 5 bases. Trimming removed 7 bases at V and 3 bases at J, with 16 bases between. The CDR3 totals 16 residues. The germline V gene encodes CDR1 SNHLY and CDR2 FYNNEI. CDR3 nucleotide sequence: TGTGCCAGCACCGAAGACCGGGATGGTGGGGCCAACGTCCTGACTTTC. Its protein product is CASTEDRDGGANVLTF.

This clonotype was recorded a few times. The chain combines TRBV2 with TRBJ1-1, with D unresolved. The germline V gene encodes CDR1 SNHLY and CDR2 FYNNEI. V lost 5 bases to trimming and J lost 4 bases, with 11 bases between them. The CDR3 contains 13 residues. This CDR3 is CASSLERATEAFF. The CDR3 region has the DNA TGTGCCAGCAGTCTCGAGAGGGCCACTGAAGCTTTCTTT.

The V and J genes are TRBV10-3 and TRBJ2-7; D may match TRBD1 or TRBD2 (5 bases each). The CDR3 extends over 14 amino acids. The ends were cut back, 9 bases at V and 1 base at J, with 16 bases in the middle. The germline V gene has CDR1 ENHRY and CDR2 SYGVKD. The CDR3 protein is CAIGGQGVSYEQYF. In DNA, the CDR3 is TGTGCCATAGGAGGCCAGGGCGTATCCTACGAGCAGTACTTC.